This T cell receptor beta chain was identified during a study of neoadjuvant nivolumab and ipilimumab in lung cancer (TCRdb year 2020). Regarding the research as a whole: Nivolumab was administered intravenously at 3 mg/kg on days 1, 15 and 29, and in the combination arm ipilimumab 1 mg/kg was added on day 1 only. The major pathologic response (MPR) rate in the intention-to-treat population in each study arm was designated as the primary trial endpoint. A total of around 45 patients with operable NSCLC were treated in the trial, with approximately 23 randomized to nivolumab monotherapy and about 21 randomized to nivolumab plus ipilimumab. The study compared TCR repertoires in pretherapy (baseline) peripheral blood with TCR repertoires in tumors resected at surgery following neoadjuvant immune checkpoint blockade. Matched pretherapy and resected tumor pairs were analyzed for seven patients: four treated with nivolumab and three with nivolumab plus ipilimumab. The study at large found these results: No significant correlation was found between TCR clonality and pathologic tumor regression, and only one major-pathologic-response sample was available for the clonality analysis. A positive correlation was observed between pretherapy blood TCR richness and richness in tumors resected after neoadjuvant therapy (Spearman R of about 0.82). From pretherapy to surgery, tumor T-cell richness and clonality went up in three of three dual-therapy tumors, versus only two of four nivolumab-treated tumors. TCR sequencing was performed in a small number of samples. Compared with tumor-adjacent uninvolved lung, resected tumors had greater TCR richness and clonality, and increases showed up in more of the dual-therapy-treated tumors.

CDR1 and CDR2, per the germline V gene, are KGHSH and LQKENI. The CDR3 sequence holds 15 residues, the cysteine and phenylalanine included. Only CDR3 DNA is held: 45 bases, read in frame from base 1. After removal of 4 bases from V and 2 bases from J, the junction retains 6 bases not matched to a gene. Receptor libraries were prepared by the immunoSEQ multiplex PCR assay. In the source study's methods: Repertoires were summarized by richness and clonality, and significantly expanded and contracted clones were identified between pre- and post-therapy samples. TCRdb stores this immuneACCESS table with in-frame sequences only. Part of the clones is absent; in the studies checked, under half of the shortfall reflects unresolved V genes, and no reason is known for the rest. V, J and clone size are taken as reported in that table, and D and trimming were inferred from the DNA itself. The sample table shows roughly 32,000 clones, and roughly nine tenths are seen once. The ten largest clones add up to 2% to 2.5% of the sample.

This sample's time point label indicates: at surgical resection after neoadjuvant nivolumab +/- ipilimumab. Samples were obtained from the phase 2 randomized NEOSTAR trial, in which neoadjuvant nivolumab or nivolumab plus ipilimumab followed by surgery was tested in operable NSCLC. The table lists this clone with a few counts. The target of this receptor is not known. The sample holds no much larger clone one base away, and base qualities are not on file. This clonotype originated in an adult with non-small cell lung cancer. Sequenced material: peripheral blood, taken after neoadjuvant nivolumab, alone or with ipilimumab, at or shortly before surgery. The V and J segments used are TRBV18 and TRBJ2-5; TRBD1 lines up with 8 middle nucleotides. The CDR3 protein is CASSQETGAQETQYF. At the DNA level, the sequence is TGTGCCAGCTCACAAGAGACAGGGGCTCAAGAGACCCAGTACTTC.